The clone carrying this T cell receptor beta chain was picked up many times. This beta chain slipped into a library made for alpha chains as a stray read, so its size is not meaningful. Trimming left V 8 bases short and J 1 base short, with 6 bases between. The CDR3 runs 11 residues. The record originates from a study of spatial heterogeneity in lung cancer. The sample's time point: sample taken at primary tumor resection. TCRs were sequenced from unsorted whole RNA of tumor, nontumor lung or PBMC. TCRdb redid the calling of the 5' RACE reads with MiXCR, one entry per CDR3 protein. The repertoire holds 12,000 or so distinct CDR3 sequences, with 5.5% to 7.5% as singletons.

The TCR was taken from a male donor with early-stage non-small cell lung cancer. V gene TRBV12-3 or TRBV12-4 combines with J gene TRBJ2-7, with unresolved D. Material: normal lung tissue next to the tumor, obtained at surgery. Here the CDR3 DNA reads TGTGCCAGCTTAGGGTCCTACGAGCAGTACTTC. Its translation: CASLGSYEQYF.